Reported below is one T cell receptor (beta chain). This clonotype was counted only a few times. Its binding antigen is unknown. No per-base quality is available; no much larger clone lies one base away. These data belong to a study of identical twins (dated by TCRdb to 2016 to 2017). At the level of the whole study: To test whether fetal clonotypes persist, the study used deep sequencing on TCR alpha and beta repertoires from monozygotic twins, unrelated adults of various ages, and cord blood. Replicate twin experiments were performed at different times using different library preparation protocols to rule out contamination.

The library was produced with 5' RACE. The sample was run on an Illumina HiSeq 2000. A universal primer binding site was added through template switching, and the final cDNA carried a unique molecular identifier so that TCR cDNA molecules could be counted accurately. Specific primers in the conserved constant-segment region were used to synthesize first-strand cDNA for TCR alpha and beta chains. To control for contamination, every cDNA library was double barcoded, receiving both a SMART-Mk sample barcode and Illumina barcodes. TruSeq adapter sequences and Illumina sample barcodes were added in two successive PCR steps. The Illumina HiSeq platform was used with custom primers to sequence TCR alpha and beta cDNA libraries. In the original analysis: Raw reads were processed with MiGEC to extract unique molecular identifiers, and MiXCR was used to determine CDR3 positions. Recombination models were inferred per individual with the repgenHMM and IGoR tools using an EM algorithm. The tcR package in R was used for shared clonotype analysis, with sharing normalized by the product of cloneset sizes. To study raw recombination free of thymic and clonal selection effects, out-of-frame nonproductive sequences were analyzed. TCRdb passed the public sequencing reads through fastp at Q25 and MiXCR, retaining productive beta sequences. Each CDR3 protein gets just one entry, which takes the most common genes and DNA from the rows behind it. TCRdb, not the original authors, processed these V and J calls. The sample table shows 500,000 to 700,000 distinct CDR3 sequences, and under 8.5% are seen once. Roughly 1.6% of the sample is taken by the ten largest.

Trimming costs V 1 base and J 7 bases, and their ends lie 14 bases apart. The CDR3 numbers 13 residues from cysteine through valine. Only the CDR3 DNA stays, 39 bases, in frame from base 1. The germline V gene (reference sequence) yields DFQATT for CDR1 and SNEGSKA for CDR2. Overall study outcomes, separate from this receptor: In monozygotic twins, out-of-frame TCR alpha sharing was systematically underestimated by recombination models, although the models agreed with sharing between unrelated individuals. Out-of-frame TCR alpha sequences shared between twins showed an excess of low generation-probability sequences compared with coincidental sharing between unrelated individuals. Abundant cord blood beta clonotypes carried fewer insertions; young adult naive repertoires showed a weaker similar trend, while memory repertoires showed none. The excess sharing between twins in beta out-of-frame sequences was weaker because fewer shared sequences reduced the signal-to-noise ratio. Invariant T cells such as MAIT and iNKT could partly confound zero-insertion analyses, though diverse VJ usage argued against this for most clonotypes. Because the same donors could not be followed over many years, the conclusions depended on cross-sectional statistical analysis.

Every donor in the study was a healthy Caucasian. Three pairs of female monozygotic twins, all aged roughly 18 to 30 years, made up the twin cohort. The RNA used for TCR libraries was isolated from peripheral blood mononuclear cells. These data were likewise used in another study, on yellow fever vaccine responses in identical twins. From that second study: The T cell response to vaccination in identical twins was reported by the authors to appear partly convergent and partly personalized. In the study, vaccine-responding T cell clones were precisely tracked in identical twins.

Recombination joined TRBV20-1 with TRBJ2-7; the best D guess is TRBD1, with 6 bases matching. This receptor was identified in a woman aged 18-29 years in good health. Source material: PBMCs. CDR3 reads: CSARGYRVWEQYV. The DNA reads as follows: TGCAGTGCTAGAGGGTACAGGGTCTGGGAGCAGTACGTC.